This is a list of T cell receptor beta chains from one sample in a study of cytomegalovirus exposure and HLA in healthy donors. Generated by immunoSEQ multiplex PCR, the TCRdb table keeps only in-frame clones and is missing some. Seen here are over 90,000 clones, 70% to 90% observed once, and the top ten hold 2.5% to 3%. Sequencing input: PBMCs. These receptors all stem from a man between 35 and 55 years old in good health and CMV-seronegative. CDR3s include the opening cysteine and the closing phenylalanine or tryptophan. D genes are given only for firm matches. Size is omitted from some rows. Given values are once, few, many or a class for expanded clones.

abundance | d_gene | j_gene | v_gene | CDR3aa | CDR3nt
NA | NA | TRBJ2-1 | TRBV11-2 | CASSHVSGQQFF | TGTGCCAGCAGCCACGTCTCGGGTCAGCAGTTCTTC
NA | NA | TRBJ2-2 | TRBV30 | CAWSLLGGADTGELFF | TGTGCCTGGAGCCTCCTGGGGGGGGCCGACACCGGGGAGCTGTTTTTT
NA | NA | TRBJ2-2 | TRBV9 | CASSVWDFSGGELFF | TGTGCCAGCAGCGTTTGGGACTTTTCCGGGGGGGAGCTGTTTTTT
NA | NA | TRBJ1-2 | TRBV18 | CASSPAGVNYGYTF | TGTGCCAGCTCACCGGCAGGGGTAAACTATGGCTACACCTTC
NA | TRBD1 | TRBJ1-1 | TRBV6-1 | CASRTTGPTEAFF | TGTGCCAGCAGGACGACAGGGCCCACTGAAGCTTTCTTT
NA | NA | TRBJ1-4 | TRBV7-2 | CASSLVGRGNEKLFF | TGTGCCAGCAGCTTAGTGGGGCGCGGTAATGAAAAACTGTTTTTT
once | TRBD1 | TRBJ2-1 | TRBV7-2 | CASSSGGFSYNEQFF | TGTGCCAGCAGCTCAGGGGGTTTCTCCTACAATGAGCAGTTCTTC
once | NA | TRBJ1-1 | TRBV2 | CASSESRRMGTEAFF | TGTGCCAGCAGTGAATCGAGGCGCATGGGCACTGAAGCTTTCTTT
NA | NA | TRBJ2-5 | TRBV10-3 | CAISDNRGGETQYF | TGTGCCATCAGTGATAACAGGGGGGGAGAGACCCAGTACTTC
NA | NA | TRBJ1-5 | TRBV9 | CASSVGGGGEPQHF | TGTGCCAGCAGCGTAGGGGGGGGCGGCGAGCCCCAGCATTTT
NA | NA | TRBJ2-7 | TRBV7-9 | CASSFLPGTSHYEQYF | TGTGCCAGCAGCTTTCTCCCCGGGACTTCCCACTACGAGCAGTACTTC
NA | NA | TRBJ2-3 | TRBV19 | CASSAPSGPSTDTQYF | TGTGCCAGTAGTGCCCCATCAGGGCCTAGCACAGATACGCAGTATTTT
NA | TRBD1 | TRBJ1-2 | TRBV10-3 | CASSTAYLGTGEDGYTF | TGTGCCAGCTCGACAGCCTACTTAGGGACAGGGGAAGATGGCTACACCTTC
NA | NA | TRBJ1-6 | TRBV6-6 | CASSYEISYNSPLHF | TGTGCCAGCAGTTACGAGATCTCCTATAATTCACCCCTCCACTTT
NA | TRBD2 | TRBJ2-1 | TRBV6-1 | CASSEGMTSGSSYNEQFF | TGTGCCAGCAGTGAAGGAATGACTAGCGGGAGCTCCTACAATGAGCAGTTCTTC
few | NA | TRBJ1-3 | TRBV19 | CASSALIGRVLGNTIYF | TGTGCCAGTAGTGCGTTGATTGGCAGGGTCCTTGGAAACACCATATATTTT
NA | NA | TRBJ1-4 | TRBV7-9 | CASSSFSTNEKLFF | TGTGCCAGCAGCTCGTTTTCAACTAATGAAAAACTGTTTTTT
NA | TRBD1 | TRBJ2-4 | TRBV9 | CASSRRTGENIQYF | TGTGCCAGCAGCAGACGGACAGGGGAAAACATTCAGTACTTC
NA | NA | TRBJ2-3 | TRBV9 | CASSLGASTDTQYF | TGTGCCAGCAGCTTGGGGGCCAGCACAGATACGCAGTATTTT
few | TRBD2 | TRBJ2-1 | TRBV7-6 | CASSHSTGGYNEQFF | TGTGCCAGCAGCCACTCGACGGGGGGCTACAATGAGCAGTTCTTC
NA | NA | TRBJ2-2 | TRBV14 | CASSRPGAGELFF | TGTGCCAGCAGCCGTCCGGGGGCCGGGGAGCTGTTTTTT
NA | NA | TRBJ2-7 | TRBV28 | CASSLNYEQYF | TGTGCCAGCAGCCTTAACTACGAGCAGTACTTC
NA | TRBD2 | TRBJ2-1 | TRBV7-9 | CASSPGLAGLGGQFF | TGTGCCAGCAGCCCCGGACTAGCGGGGCTCGGGGGGCAGTTCTTC
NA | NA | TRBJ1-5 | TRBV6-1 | CASSFRGSGQPQHF | TGTGCCAGCAGTTTTCGGGGGTCCGGACAGCCCCAGCATTTT
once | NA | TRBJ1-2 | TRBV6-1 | CASTTGYYGYTF | TGTGCCAGCACTACGGGGTACTATGGCTACACCTTC
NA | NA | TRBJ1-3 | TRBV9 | CASSVDRPGNTIYF | TGTGCCAGCAGCGTAGACAGACCTGGAAACACCATATATTTT
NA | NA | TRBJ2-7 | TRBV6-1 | CASRNDRIAMMKQYF | TGTGCCAGCAGGAATGACAGGATCGCCATGATGAAGCAGTACTTC
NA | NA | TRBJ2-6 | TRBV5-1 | CASSLGPTGSGANVLTF | TGCGCCAGCAGCTTGGGACCGACAGGCTCTGGGGCCAACGTCCTGACTTTC
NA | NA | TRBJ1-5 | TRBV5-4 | CASSSTPSSNQPQHF | TGTGCCAGCAGTTCTACTCCAAGTAGCAATCAGCCCCAGCATTTT
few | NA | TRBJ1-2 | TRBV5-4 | CASMGGLDDFYGYTF | TGTGCCAGCATGGGGGGGCTGGATGATTTCTATGGCTACACCTTC
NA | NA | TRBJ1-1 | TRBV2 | CASSNSRTSSMNTEAFF | TGTGCCAGCAGTAACAGCCGAACTTCTTCCATGAACACTGAAGCTTTCTTT
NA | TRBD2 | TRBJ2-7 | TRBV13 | CASSLGGGEYEQYF | TGTGCCAGCAGCTTGGGCGGGGGGGAATACGAGCAGTACTTC
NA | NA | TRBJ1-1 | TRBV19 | CASSISGSGITEAFF | TGTGCCAGTAGTATTTCTGGGTCGGGGATAACTGAAGCTTTCTTT
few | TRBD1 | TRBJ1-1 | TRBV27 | CASRTGSTEAFF | TGTGCCAGCAGGACAGGGTCCACTGAAGCTTTCTTT
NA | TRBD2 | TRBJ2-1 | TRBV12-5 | CASGWGGNEQFF | TGTGCTAGTGGCTGGGGGGGCAATGAGCAGTTCTTC
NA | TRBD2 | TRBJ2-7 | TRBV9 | CASSVASGTSGWYEQYF | TGTGCCAGCAGCGTAGCTTCGGGGACTAGCGGTTGGTACGAGCAGTACTTC
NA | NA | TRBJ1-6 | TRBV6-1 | CASSELGGSPLHF | TGTGCCAGCAGTGAACTGGGGGGATCACCCCTCCACTTT
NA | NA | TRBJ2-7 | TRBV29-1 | CSVEGAGDSYEQYF | TGCAGCGTTGAGGGGGCTGGAGACTCCTACGAGCAGTACTTC
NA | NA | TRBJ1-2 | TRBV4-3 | CASSQGFDTNYGYTF | TGCGCCAGCAGCCAAGGGTTTGACACGAACTATGGCTACACCTTC
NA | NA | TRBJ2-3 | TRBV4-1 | CASSQDGLLPTDTQYF | TGCGCCAGCAGCCAAGATGGACTTTTGCCCACAGATACGCAGTATTTT
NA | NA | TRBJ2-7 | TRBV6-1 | CASSELGGALYEQYF | TGTGCCAGCAGTGAATTAGGGGGGGCCCTCTACGAGCAGTACTTC
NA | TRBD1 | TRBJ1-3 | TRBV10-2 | CASSEQGGGNTIYF | TGCGCCAGCAGCGAACAGGGGGGTGGAAACACCATATATTTT